These 32 T cell receptor beta chains were all obtained from the same sample, sequenced in a study of beta chain features in type 1 diabetes. Every bit of the isolated RNA underwent reverse transcription, so sequencing read expressed TCRB transcripts. Assay used: immunoSEQ multiplex PCR; TCRdb lists only in-frame clones, some missing. Here the sample spans 850,000 to 900,000 clones, 15% to 20% being singletons. The sequenced material came from naive CD4+ T cells from blood. These receptors were collected from a woman aged 18-29 years in good health.

V and J are TRBV10-3 and TRBJ1-5; a weak D match, TRBD1 (6 bases). Germline V gene lookup returns CDR1 ENHRY and CDR2 SYGVKD. Trimming left V 5 bases short and J 6 bases short, with 11 bases between. This CDR3 spans 13 amino acids. CDR3 protein: CAISLQGGQPQHF. CDR3 in DNA: TGTGCCATCAGTTTACAGGGTGGTCAGCCCCAGCATTTT.

The V call is TRBV7-2, the J call TRBJ1-2; 9 positions match TRBD1. The CDR3 consists of 14 residues. Per germline, CDR1 SGHTA and CDR2 FQGNSA. With 5 bases clipped from V and 2 bases from J, the junction kept 3 bases outside the gene matches. The CDR3 here is CASSVGQGNYGYTF. As DNA, the CDR3 is TGTGCCAGCAGCGTGGGACAGGGAAACTATGGCTACACCTTC.

The genes are TRBV2 and TRBJ2-7; D not resolved. Trimming stripped 2 bases from V and 1 base from J, with 9 bases between. The CDR3 is made up of 14 amino acids. CDR1 and CDR2 (germline): SNHLY, FYNNEI. CDR3 region: CASSEFRSSYEQYF. The CDR3 region has the DNA TGTGCCAGCAGTGAATTTCGGTCGTCCTACGAGCAGTACTTC.

Only a few counts were recorded for this clone. This sequence joins TRBV28 and TRBJ1-2; D unclear. The CDR3 has 12 amino acids. The germline V gene has CDR1 MDHEN and CDR2 SYDVKM. Trimming took 3 bases from V and 4 from J, leaving 6 bases between them. The CDR3 DNA reads as TGTGCCAGCAGTTTTTTTAGCTATGGCTACACCTTC. Protein sequence: CASSFFSYGYTF.

The chain links TRBV9 to TRBJ2-5; D perhaps matches TRBD2 (5 bases). The J call may be mistaken, given a closer DNA end match to TRBJ2-7. The length of the CDR3 is 17 residues. Germline V gene lookup returns CDR1 SGDLS and CDR2 YYNGEE. This CDR3 is CASSVENERASSYEQYF. Written as DNA, the CDR3 is TGTGCCAGCAGCGTAGAGAACGAGAGGGCGAGCTCCTACGAGCAGTACTTC.

In its sample, this clone was seen a few times. The CDR3, as DNA: TGCAGCACCAGGGGTAGGAACTATGGCTACACCTTC. This codes for CSTRGRNYGYTF. V is TRBV29-1 and J is TRBJ1-2; D possibly corresponds to TRBD1 (6 bases). The CDR3 spans 12 residues. The V gene's germline CDR1 is SQVTM and CDR2 ANQGSEA. The ends were cut back, 8 bases at V and 2 bases at J, with 12 bases in the middle.

V usage is TRBV18 and J usage is TRBJ1-5, with a tentative D call TRBD1 (5 bases). Deletions cut 5 bases from V and 6 bases from J, with 20 bases between. CDR3 length: 16 residues. The germline V gene encodes CDR1 KGHSH and CDR2 LQKENI. The CDR3 bases are TGTGCCAGCTCAGAAGGGGCACCGGGTCTAACTCAGCCCCAGCATTTT. Amino acid sequence: CASSEGAPGLTQPQHF.

This clone was seen only a few times. The chain is built from TRBV6-5 and TRBJ2-7, with D uncertain. Germline assignment: CDR1 MNHEY and CDR2 SVGAGI. The CDR3 has 13 amino acids. Trimming removed 6 bases at V and 5 bases at J, with 14 bases between. The CDR3 DNA sequence: TGTGCCAGCAGCCCTGATATGTATAACGAGCAGTACTTC. The encoded protein is CASSPDMYNEQYF.

This clone came up a few times. J is TRBJ1-2 and V is TRBV25-1; a weak D match, TRBD1 (5 bases). This CDR3 contains 14 residues. Trimming removed 8 bases from V and 1 base from J, with 14 bases in between. Germline assignment: CDR1 MGHDK and CDR2 SYGVNS. The chain's CDR3 is CASGEGRHNYGYTF. For the CDR3, the DNA is TGTGCCAGCGGGGAGGGACGGCATAACTATGGCTACACCTTC.

As for this clone: One junction end disagrees with the germline gene, perhaps due to a read error. The chain joins TRBV7-9 to TRBJ2-7, with D possibly matching TRBD1 (8 bases). CDR1 is SEHNR, CDR2 FQNEAQ, per germline (reference sequence). This CDR3 is built from 15 residues. In DNA, the CDR3 is TGCGCCAGCAGCCAAGGACTAGTTGGACAGGGCGAGCAGTACTTC. Protein sequence: CASSQGLVGQGEQYF.

This clone was seen a few times. The chain carries TRBV5-1 and TRBJ2-3, with 7 bases lining up with TRBD1. V lost 7 bases to trimming and J lost 1 base; unmatched junction nucleotides: 6. Germline values: CDR1 SGHRS, CDR2 YFSETQ. This CDR3 contains 14 residues. CDR3 in amino acids: CASCYRGGTDTQYF. CDR3 in DNA: TGCGCCAGCTGCTACAGGGGAGGCACAGATACGCAGTATTTT.

This clone was detected only a few times. The rearrangement joins TRBV10-3 to TRBJ2-7; 9 positions agree with TRBD2. The CDR3 length is 16 residues. J gave up 3 bases and V 2 bases, and 8 bases lay outside the gene matches. Germline V gene lookup returns CDR1 ENHRY and CDR2 SYGVKD. CDR3 residues: CAISERISGSRYEQYF. The CDR3 bases are TGTGCCATCAGTGAGAGAATTAGCGGGAGCCGCTACGAGCAGTACTTC.

The V call is TRBV11-2, the J call TRBJ2-7, with 8 bases matching TRBD1. CDR3 length: 13 amino acids. J was trimmed by 2 bases and V by 7 bases; bases with no gene match: 4. Germline lookup yields CDR1 SGHAT and CDR2 FQNNGV. The CDR3 DNA is TGTGCCAGCACCGGACAGGGCACCTACGAGCAGTACTTC. It codes for CASTGQGTYEQYF.

The J gene is TRBJ2-2, the V gene TRBV4-3; no clear D gene. CDR3 length equals 14 residues. V lost 1 base, J lost 2 bases, and 5 bases lay in between. Germline V gene lookup returns CDR1 LGHNA and CDR2 YSLEER. The CDR3 DNA reads as TGCGCCAGCAGCCAAGCCATAAACACCGGGGAGCTGTTTTTT. Translation: CASSQAINTGELFF.

In this sample, this clone turned up a few times. The chain carries TRBV14 and TRBJ2-2, with D unclear. The CDR3 runs 14 residues. Trimming left V 2 bases short and J 0 bases short, with 4 bases between. Germline CDR1 SGHDN, CDR2 FVKESK. This CDR3 is CASSQNANTGELFF. The CDR3 DNA reads as TGTGCCAGCAGCCAAAACGCGAACACCGGGGAGCTGTTTTTT.

This clone has a handful of counts. The chain joins TRBV7-3 to TRBJ2-3, with TRBD2 as a possible D gene (5 bases). The CDR3 runs to 14 residues. In germline, CDR1 is SGHTA, CDR2 FQGTGA. Trimming took off 5 bases at V and 2 bases at J, with 11 bases between the two ends. The CDR3 spells CASSPSGLTDTQYF. In nucleotides, the CDR3 is TGTGCCAGCAGCCCAAGCGGACTCACAGATACGCAGTATTTT.

This clone has just a few counts. The chain is built from TRBV28 and TRBJ1-4; TRBD1 agrees at 7 bases. Germline lookup yields CDR1 MDHEN and CDR2 SYDVKM. J gave up 7 bases and V 5 bases, and 7 bases lay outside the gene matches. The CDR3 is 14 residues long. CDR3 protein: CASSPGTAIEKLFF. DNA of the CDR3: TGTGCCAGCAGTCCCGGGACAGCGATTGAAAAACTGTTTTTT.

This clone was counted a few times. The V gene is TRBV28, the J gene TRBJ2-5; D possibly corresponds to TRBD2 (5 bases). Trimming removed 6 bases at V and 5 bases at J, with 10 bases between. CDR1 and CDR2 from the germline V gene are MDHEN and SYDVKM. The CDR3 loop spans 12 amino acids. The CDR3 DNA follows: TGTGCCAGCAGGCCAACGGGGGAGACCCAGTACTTC. The encoded protein is CASRPTGETQYF.

The chain links TRBV28 to TRBJ2-3; D possibly corresponds to TRBD2 (5 bases). The CDR3 runs 16 residues. Trimming removed 4 bases from V and 0 bases from J, with 14 bases in between. Looked up from germline, CDR1 is MDHEN and CDR2 is SYDVKM. The CDR3 DNA sequence: TGTGCCAGCAGTTCCCCGACGGGGTTCAGCACAGATACGCAGTATTTT. It is translated as CASSSPTGFSTDTQYF.

The CDR3 protein is CASSPLLGQVNTEAFF. The DNA of the CDR3 is TGTGCCAGCAGCCCCCTATTGGGACAGGTGAACACTGAAGCTTTCTTT. The rearrangement joins TRBV21-1 to TRBJ1-1; TRBD1 is taken as the D call from the table, unchecked against the DNA. TRBV21-1 is a pseudogene. The CDR3 has 16 residues.

In its sample, this clone was seen a few times. The rearrangement uses TRBV5-1 and TRBJ1-5, with D tentatively TRBD1 (5 bases). With 6 bases removed from V and 9 bases from J, the gap between germline ends came to 19 bases. This CDR3 has 14 residues. Germline CDR1 and CDR2: SGHRS and YFSETQ. CDR3 in DNA: TGCGCCAGCACCGACGCCCCGGGGGGGACGCCCCAGCATTTT. Protein: CASTDAPGGTPQHF.

This clone has only a few counts. CDR3 nucleotide sequence: TGTGCCAGCAGCTTCGGGGGCATGGAGCTGTTTTTT. Amino acid sequence: CASSFGGMELFF. The V gene is TRBV7-3, the J gene TRBJ2-2; the D gene could be TRBD1 or TRBD2 (6 bases each). Trimming left V 3 bases short and J 10 bases short, with 9 bases between. The germline V gene has CDR1 SGHTA and CDR2 FQGTGA. The length of the CDR3 is 12 residues.

A remark on this clone: Given the absence of the conserved phenylalanine or tryptophan at the CDR3 end, a read error is likely. It is unclear where the CDR3 begins or ends on the DNA, so no DNA is shown, and the CDR3 is as TCRdb lists it. The genes are TRBV7-8 and TRBJ2-3. The CDR3 extends over 9 residues, inclusive of both ends. Germline CDR1 reads SGHVS; CDR2 reads FQNEAQ. The CDR3 loop reads CASMVVVFR.

This clone showed up just a few times. Other DNA sequences in the sample encode the same CDR3. The chain carries TRBV7-9 and TRBJ1-1, with D hard to call. The CDR3 has 13 residues. The germline gives CDR1 SEHNR, CDR2 FQNEAQ (reference sequence). The V end lost 0 bases, the J end lost 1 base, and 3 bases lay between the germline ends. The CDR3 nucleotides are TGTGCCAGCAGCTTAGCGGCGAACACTGAAGCTTTCTTT. Its translation is CASSLAANTEAFF.

The chain recombines TRBV1 with TRBJ2-4; the table gives TRBD2 as D, unverified against the DNA. TRBV1 is a pseudogene segment. This CDR3 is 15 amino acids long. CDR3 residues: CTSSQLFAGKNIQYF. For the CDR3, the DNA is TGCACCAGCAGTCAACTATTTGCGGGAAAAAACATTCAGTACTTC.

The chain carries TRBV5-1 and TRBJ2-7; 9 bases match TRBD2. This CDR3 is built from 14 residues. V was pared by 5 bases and J by 4 bases, with 7 bases of the junction left unmatched. Germline V gene sequence: CDR1 SGHRS, CDR2 YFSETQ. Written as DNA, the CDR3 is TGCGCCAGCAGAGTGACTAGCGGAGGTTACGAGCAGTACTTC. It yields the protein CASRVTSGGYEQYF. The full variable domain, its missing parts supplied by reference TRBV5-1 and TRBJ2-7, is KAGVTQTPRYLIKTRGQQVTLSCSPISGHRSVSWYQQTPGQGLQFLFEYFSETQRNKGNFPGRFSGRQFSNSRSEMNVSTLELGDSALYLCASRVTSGGYEQYFGPGTRLTVT.

The chain joins TRBV7-2 to TRBJ2-4, with D possibly being TRBD1 (5 bases). The CDR3 is 15 amino acids. Between the trimmed V and J ends, which lost 6 bases and 1 base, there was a span of 13 bases. CDR1 and CDR2 from the germline V gene are SGHTA and FQGNSA. For the CDR3, the DNA is TGTGCCAGCAGTCTGGACATTCTGGCCAAAAACATTCAGTACTTC. Translated, it gives CASSLDILAKNIQYF.

V is TRBV18 and J is TRBJ2-6, with TRBD1 as a possible D gene (6 bases). Germline V gene sequence: CDR1 KGHSH, CDR2 LQKENI. The CDR3 runs to 15 residues. The ends were cut back, 3 bases at V and 2 bases at J, with 8 bases in the middle. CDR3 sequence reads: CASSPTGAGANVLTF. The CDR3 DNA is TGTGCCAGCTCACCGACAGGTGCTGGGGCCAACGTCCTGACTTTC.

This clone was detected only a few times. This chain uses TRBV29-1 with TRBJ1-1; 7 positions agree with TRBD1. CDR1 and CDR2 (germline): SQVTM, ANQGSEA. CDR3 size: 16 residues. With V trimmed by 5 bases and J by 11 bases, 23 bases remained unmatched. The CDR3 nucleotides read TGCAGCGTTCCGGGACAGTCAGTTACGCTTGACTCTGGTGCTTTCTTT. This sequence encodes CSVPGQSVTLDSGAFF.

V and J are TRBV11-3 and TRBJ2-2; maybe TRBD2 (6 bases). The CDR3 consists of 18 residues. Deletions cut 5 bases from V and 3 bases from J, with 22 bases between. Per germline, CDR1 SGHNT and CDR2 YENEEA. CDR3 protein: CASSIGGTPLVDTGELFF. The CDR3 region has the DNA TGTGCCAGCAGCATCGGAGGGACTCCCCTCGTTGACACCGGGGAGCTGTTTTTT.

The V call is TRBV9, the J call TRBJ1-2; D gene ambiguous. The germline V gene encodes CDR1 SGDLS and CDR2 YYNGEE. The CDR3 consists of 15 residues. V was cut by 4 bases and J by 2 bases, with 15 bases left in between. CDR3 region: CASSISARKNYGYTF. CDR3 bases: TGTGCCAGCAGCATTTCGGCCAGGAAGAACTATGGCTACACCTTC. Variable domain in full (rest from reference TRBV9 and TRBJ1-2): DSGVTQTPKHLITATGQRVTLRCSPRSGDLSVYWYQQSLDQGLQFLIQYYNGEERAKGNILERFSAQQFPDLHSELNLSSLELGDSALYFCASSISARKNYGYTFGSGTRLTVV.

This clone was detected only a few times. The sample holds other DNA sequences that translate to the same CDR3. V usage is TRBV7-2 and J usage is TRBJ2-1; the match to TRBD2 covers 10 bases. The CDR3 extends over 15 amino acids. Germline trimming cut 5 bases from V and 3 bases from J; bases unmatched to any gene: 4. Germline lookup yields CDR1 SGHTA and CDR2 FQGNSA. The CDR3 region is CASSLRTSGYNEQFF. For the CDR3, the DNA is TGTGCCAGCAGCCTCCGGACTAGCGGCTACAATGAGCAGTTCTTC.